Below, 11 T cell receptor beta chains from the same sample are listed, as sequenced in a study of T cell responses to AZD1222 COVID-19 vaccine (dated by TCRdb to 2020 to 2023). Libraries were constructed by the immunoSEQ multiplex PCR assay. Entries here come from immuneACCESS through TCRdb and include only in-frame sequences with V and J called. Some clones fail to appear in such tables; in the studies checked, an unresolved V gene covers under half of the shortfall, and the cause of the remainder is unknown. The table for this sample lists about 150,000 clones; about 90% of them were counted only once. 5% of the sample comes from the top ten. What this sample's time point label stands for: baseline before first vaccination. The source material was peripheral blood, sampled on day 0 of AZD1222 vaccination. Receptors originate from an adult in good health.

The chain couples TRBV28 to TRBJ1-5; 9 nucleotides agree with TRBD1. This CDR3 comprises 21 residues. Germline CDR1 reads MDHEN; CDR2 reads SYDVKM. V was pared by 2 bases and J by 1 base, with 18 bases of the junction left unmatched. The CDR3 region has the DNA TGTGCCAGCAGTTTAGGTCGGGACAGGGCCAACCTTGGTGGAAGCAATCAGCCCCAGCATTTT. Its protein product is CASSLGRDRANLGGSNQPQHF.

The V and J genes are TRBV6-2 or TRBV6-3 and TRBJ1-1, with D perhaps matching TRBD1 (6 bases). Germline CDR1 MNHEY, CDR2 SVGEGT. V lost 2 bases and J lost 11, with 9 bases in between. The CDR3 length is 11 residues. The CDR3 here is CASSYVGAAFF. CDR3 nucleotides: TGTGCCAGCAGTTACGTGGGGGCTGCTTTCTTT.

The chain combines TRBV7-2 with TRBJ2-7, with D perhaps matching TRBD2 (6 bases). The CDR3 extends over 12 amino acids. V lost 5 bases and J lost 3, with 8 bases in between. In germline, CDR1 is SGHTA, CDR2 FQGNSA. CDR3 bases: TGTGCCAGCAGCGTTAGCGGCTACGAGCAGTACTTC. Translating gives CASSVSGYEQYF.

The J gene is TRBJ1-1, the V gene TRBV7-2; D is unresolved. Germline V gene lookup returns CDR1 SGHTA and CDR2 FQGNSA. This CDR3 region has 14 residues. V dropped 2 bases and J dropped 6 bases, with 13 bases sitting between them. The CDR3: CASSLTPLFPEAFF. The CDR3 DNA reads as TGTGCCAGCAGCTTAACCCCTCTTTTCCCTGAAGCTTTCTTT.

V and J are TRBV6-1 and TRBJ2-1, with D hard to call. V lost 2 bases, J lost 8 bases, and 7 bases lay in between. The CDR3 has 12 amino acids. CDR1 is MNHNS, CDR2 SASEGT, per germline. The CDR3 DNA sequence: TGTGCCAGCAGTGAATCTGCCCATGAGCAGTTCTTC. It encodes CASSESAHEQFF.

The chain recombines TRBV19 with TRBJ2-3; D gene uncertain. Germline assignment: CDR1 LNHDA and CDR2 SQIVND (reference sequence). The germline V and J ends were trimmed by 3 bases and 5 bases, with 12 bases remaining between them. This CDR3 has 14 amino acids. CDR3 in DNA: TGTGCCAGTAGTATCGGCCGAACTGTAGATACGCAGTATTTT. Its protein is CASSIGRTVDTQYF.

The V gene is TRBV7-3, the J gene TRBJ2-1, with 7 bases aligning to TRBD1. The CDR3 runs 15 residues. Trimming at V came to 9 bases and at J to 6 bases, leaving 14 bases not matched to a gene. Germline values: CDR1 SGHTA, CDR2 FQGTGA. The chain's CDR3 is CASSQNTGVGNEQFF. CDR3 sequence (DNA): TGTGCCAGTAGCCAAAATACAGGGGTTGGCAATGAGCAGTTCTTC.

J is TRBJ2-2 and V is TRBV7-2; no definite D call. The CDR3 length is 15 residues. V lost 1 base and J 2 bases, leaving 8 bases between the germline ends. The V gene's germline CDR1 is SGHTA and CDR2 FQGNSA. CDR3 loop: CASSLEAVNTGELFF. For the CDR3, the DNA is TGTGCCAGCAGCTTAGAAGCAGTAAACACCGGGGAGCTGTTTTTT.

The chain combines TRBV28 with TRBJ1-6; D remains unclear. The CDR3 length is 14 residues. Trimming took 2 bases from V and 5 from J, leaving 7 bases between them. CDR1 and CDR2 (germline): MDHEN, SYDVKM. CDR3 protein: CASSLGQDNSPLHF. CDR3 in DNA: TGTGCCAGCAGTTTAGGGCAGGATAATTCACCCCTCCACTTT.

The gene calls are TRBV19 and TRBJ2-7, with D perhaps TRBD1 (6 bases). V lost 7 bases and J 1 base, leaving 11 bases between the germline ends. This CDR3 has 13 amino acids. CDR1 LNHDA and CDR2 SQIVND come from the germline V gene (reference sequence). CDR3 nucleotides: TGTGCCAGTACCAGGGGCTCTTCCTACGAGCAGTACTTC. Amino acid sequence: CASTRGSSYEQYF. The variable domain in full, completed from reference TRBV19 and TRBJ2-7, reads DGGITQSPKYLFRKEGQNVTLSCEQNLNHDAMYWYRQDPGQGLRLIYYSQIVNDFQKGDIAEGYSVSREKKESFPLTVTSAQKNPTAFYLCASTRGSSYEQYFGPGTRLTVT.

The CDR3 DNA reads TGTGCCAGCTCTAGGGAGAACTATGGCTACACCTTC. It translates to CASSRENYGYTF. The chain combines TRBV7-8 with TRBJ1-2; no definite D call. With 8 bases removed from V and 2 bases from J, the gap between germline ends came to 9 bases. The CDR3 runs 12 residues. Germline values: CDR1 SGHVS, CDR2 FQNEAQ.